Sequencing of this TCR beta chain was carried out in a study of blood T cell repertoires in COVID-19. Looking at the study overall: Some COVID-19 samples were acute and others convalescent; all came from the United States, Italy and Spain.

The protocol was immunoSEQ multiplex PCR, while the TCRdb copy is restricted to in-frame clones and leaves out a portion. The sample consists of some 150,000 clones, roughly 89% of them appearing once. Per the germline V gene, CDR1 is LNHDA and CDR2 is SQIVND (reference sequence). V dropped 5 bases and J dropped 1; count of bases not matched to a gene: 5. This CDR3 has 15 amino acids. The chain uses TRBV19 and TRBJ1-5, with 7 nucleotides matching TRBD1. The sequencing input was peripheral blood. The TCR was taken from a woman aged 50 to 60 with acute or convalescent COVID-19. The CDR3 is CASSQDRMSNQPQHF. CDR3 sequence (DNA): TGTGCCAGTAGTCAGGACAGGATGAGCAATCAGCCCCAGCATTTT.